This T cell receptor (beta chain) was recorded in a study of technical replicates of blood from a handful of donors. Deletions cut 1 base from V and 3 bases from J, with 16 bases between. Germline loops: CDR1 MGHRA, CDR2 YSYEKL. This CDR3 contains 16 residues. The protocol was immunoSEQ multiplex PCR, while the TCRdb copy is restricted to in-frame clones and leaves out a portion. Among 65,000 to 95,000 clones, approximately 90% were seen once, and the ten largest hold 0.27%. What was sequenced was T cells isolated from PBMCs. The receptor was derived from a human donor in good health. This chain joins TRBV4-1 and TRBJ2-7; tentative D call: TRBD2 (5 bases). The CDR3 here is CASSQVPRTRDYEQYF. CDR3 DNA sequence: TGCGCCAGCAGCCAAGTACCAAGAACTAGAGACTACGAGCAGTACTTC.